The rows below give T cell receptor beta chains drawn from one sample of a study of blood T cells in healthy people across ages. One entry per CDR3 protein results from TCRdb running MiXCR on the 5' RACE reads. The sample records some 1.1 million distinct CDR3 sequences, about two fifths being singletons. The sample comprised blood. These receptors all stem from a man between 18 and 35 years old in good health. The CDR3 runs from the conserved cysteine through the conserved F or W. A D gene is named only where the DNA matches it firmly. Where a row states a size, it is once, few, many or the class of an expanded clone; other rows omit it.

v_gene	j_gene	abundance	d_gene	CDR3nt	CDR3aa
TRBV12-3/TRBV12-4	TRBJ2-4	few	TRBD1	TGTGCCAGCAGCCCCGGGACAGCTGAAAACATTCAGTACTTC	CASSPGTAENIQYF
TRBV4-1	TRBJ1-4	once	.	TGCGCCAGCAGCCAAGTTGCCTCAACTAATGAAAAACTGTTTTTT	CASSQVASTNEKLFF
TRBV12-3/TRBV12-4	TRBJ2-1	few	.	TGTGCCAGCCGCGGATTCTTGGATGAGCAGTTCTTC	CASRGFLDEQFF
TRBV21-1	TRBJ2-1	few	.	TGTGCCAGCAGCAATTTAGGACGGTTGGCAACCAAGAGGAATGAGCAGTTCTTC	CASSNLGRLATKRNEQFF
TRBV9	TRBJ2-5	.	TRBD1	TGTGCCAGCAGCGTAGCAGGACAGGTAGCGAACAATAGGGATGAGCAGTACTTC	CASSVAGQVANNRDEQYF
TRBV9	TRBJ2-1	.	TRBD1	TGTGCCAGCAGCGTGACAGGGGAAAACAATGAGCAGTTCTTC	CASSVTGENNEQFF
TRBV6-5	TRBJ2-3	.	.	TGTGCCAGCACCCAGAAACCGGGGGGCACAGATACGCAGTATTTT	CASTQKPGGTDTQYF
TRBV6-2/TRBV6-3	TRBJ2-3	.	.	TGTGCCAGCACTTCAGGAAATACGCAGTATTTT	CASTSGNTQYF
TRBV20-1	TRBJ2-1	few	TRBD2	TGCAGTGCTAGAGATCGGAGACTAGCGGGGGGGCCGGGGAATGAGCAGTTCTTC	CSARDRRLAGGPGNEQFF
TRBV5-4	TRBJ2-3	once	.	TGTGCCAGCAGCTCCATAACTAGTGGCACAGATACGCAGTATTTT	CASSSITSGTDTQYF
TRBV7-2	TRBJ2-3	.	.	TGTGCCAGCAGCTTAGCGGAGGGACAGCTCACGGATACGCAGTATTTT	CASSLAEGQLTDTQYF
TRBV28	TRBJ2-6	.	.	TGTGCCCACAGCCACAACAGCTTCAGTCGCCCTGGGGCCAACGTCCTGACTTTC	CAHSHNSFSRPGANVLTF
TRBV4-1	TRBJ2-3	few	.	TGCGCCAGCAGCCATCCAAGGACAGATACGCAGTATTTT	CASSHPRTDTQYF
TRBV10-3	TRBJ2-7	few	TRBD1	TGTGCCATCAGTGGACAGGGCAAGTCCGGCGACGAGCAGTACTTC	CAISGQGKSGDEQYF
TRBV25-1	TRBJ1-3	.	.	TGTGCCAGCAGTGAGGGGGAAGGAAACACCATATATTTT	CASSEGEGNTIYF
TRBV7-2	TRBJ2-7	few	.	TGTGCCAGCAGCGCCGGTAGGGCCTACGAGCAGTACTTC	CASSAGRAYEQYF
TRBV25-1	TRBJ1-4	few	.	TGTGCCAGCCGGGACCGAGTTAATGAAAAACTGTTTTTT	CASRDRVNEKLFF
TRBV5-1	TRBJ2-5	few	.	TGCGCCAGCAGCTTGAGCGGGACAGTACAAGAGACCCAGTACTTC	CASSLSGTVQETQYF
TRBV5-5	TRBJ1-5	.	.	TGTGCCAGCAGCTTGGAACGGGGTGCCCCCAATCAGCCCCAGCATTTT	CASSLERGAPNQPQHF
TRBV7-2	TRBJ2-7	.	.	TGTGCCAGCACCCGGGAGCTAGCAGACTACGAGCAGTACTTC	CASTRELADYEQYF
TRBV28	TRBJ1-4	many	TRBD1	TGTGCCAGCAGACCGACAGGGGACGCAACTAATGAAAAACTGTTTTTT	CASRPTGDATNEKLFF
TRBV29-1	TRBJ2-3	.	TRBD2	TGCAGCGTTGAGAGAGGGCGGGGGACAGATACGCAGTATTTT	CSVERGRGTDTQYF
TRBV25-1	TRBJ2-7	once	.	.	CASSTSDRVEETQYF
TRBV15	TRBJ2-1	.	TRBD1	TGTGCCACCAGCAGTAAGGACAGGGACCGGTTTTCCGATGAGCAGTTCTTC	CATSSKDRDRFSDEQFF
TRBV6-2/TRBV6-3	TRBJ2-7	few	.	TGTGCCAGCAGCCATCCAAAGGACTCCTACGAGCAGTACTTC	CASSHPKDSYEQYF
TRBV12-3/TRBV12-4	TRBJ1-2	.	.	TGTGCCAGCAGTACCGCTGGGGGCTATGGCTACACCTTC	CASSTAGGYGYTF